This TCR beta chain is drawn from a study of long-term antiretroviral therapy in people with HIV. At the survey level, the v3.0 immunoSEQ assay was run. Generated by immunoSEQ multiplex PCR, the TCRdb table keeps only in-frame clones and is missing some. The sample yields fewer than 40,000 clones, 75% to 90% seen once. CDR3 length: 12 amino acids. With 4 bases removed from V and 5 bases from J, the gap between germline ends came to 6 bases. The germline V gene encodes CDR1 SGHTA and CDR2 FQGTGA. V gene TRBV7-3 combines with J gene TRBJ2-1, with TRBD1 as a possible D gene (6 bases). The specimen comprised unsorted PBMCs, sampled just before starting antiretroviral therapy. This clonotype originated in a woman aged 18-29 years with HIV. For the CDR3, the DNA is TGTGCCAGCAGCTCAGGGGACAATGAGCAGTTCTTC. Translated: CASSSGDNEQFF.